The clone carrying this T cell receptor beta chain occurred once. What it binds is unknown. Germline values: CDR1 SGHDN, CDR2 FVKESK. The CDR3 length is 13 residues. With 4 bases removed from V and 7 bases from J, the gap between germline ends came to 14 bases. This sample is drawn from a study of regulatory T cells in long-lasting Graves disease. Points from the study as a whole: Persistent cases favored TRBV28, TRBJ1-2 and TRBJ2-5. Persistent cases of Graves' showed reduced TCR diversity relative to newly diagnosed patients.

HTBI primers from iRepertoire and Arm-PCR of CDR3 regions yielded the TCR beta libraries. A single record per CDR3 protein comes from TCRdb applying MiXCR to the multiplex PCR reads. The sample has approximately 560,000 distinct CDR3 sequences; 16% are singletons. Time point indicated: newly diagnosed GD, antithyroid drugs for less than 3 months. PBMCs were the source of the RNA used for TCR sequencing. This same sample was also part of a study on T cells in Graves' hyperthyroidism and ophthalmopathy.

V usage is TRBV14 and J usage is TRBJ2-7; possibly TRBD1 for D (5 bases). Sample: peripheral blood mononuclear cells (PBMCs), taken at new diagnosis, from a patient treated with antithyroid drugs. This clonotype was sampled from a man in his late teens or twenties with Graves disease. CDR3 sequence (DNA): TGTGCCAGCAGCCCAAGCCCAGGGCTTGAGCAGTACTTC. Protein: CASSPSPGLEQYF.